These 25 T cell receptor beta chains were all obtained from the same sample, sequenced in a study of cytotoxic CD8 clonotypes in ibrutinib-treated CLL. Produced via immunoSEQ multiplex PCR; TCRdb's table is partial and in-frame only. The data contain approximately 130,000 clones, approximately 81% of them singletons. This specimen was PBMCs, taken after 24 months of ibrutinib treatment. The origin of the receptors is a human donor with chronic lymphocytic leukemia.

The chain is built from TRBV27 and TRBJ1-2; tentative D call: TRBD1 (6 bases). The germline V and J ends were trimmed by 6 bases and 6 bases, with 17 bases remaining between them. Germline CDR1 and CDR2: MNHEY and SMNVEV (reference sequence). The CDR3 is 14 amino acids. CDR3: CASRRSGTHDGYTF. The CDR3 region has the DNA TGTGCCAGCAGACGCTCCGGGACACACGATGGCTACACCTTC.

This chain joins TRBV28 and TRBJ2-7, with 7 bases fitting TRBD1. This CDR3 contains 14 residues. Trimming cost V 6 bases and J 0 bases; bases outside gene matches: 5. The V gene's germline CDR1 is MDHEN and CDR2 SYDVKM. The CDR3 loop reads CASRPRTGSYEQYF. Written as DNA, the CDR3 is TGTGCCAGCAGGCCGCGGACAGGCTCCTACGAGCAGTACTTC.

The CDR3 bases are TGCGCCAGCAGTGAACGGGACAGAAATGAAAAACTGTTTTTT. Translation gives CASSERDRNEKLFF. The chain uses TRBV10-2 and TRBJ1-4, with TRBD1 matching over 7 bases. The J segment lost 5 bases and the V segment lost 3 bases, leaving 3 bases of the junction unmatched. CDR1 WSHSY and CDR2 SAAADI come from the germline V gene. CDR3 length: 14 residues.

J is TRBJ1-2 and V is TRBV6-1, with 8 bases identical to TRBD1. The germline V gene has CDR1 MNHNS and CDR2 SASEGT. The CDR3 extends over 14 amino acids. After removal of 7 bases from V and 2 bases from J, the junction contained 6 bases not matched to a gene. Here the CDR3 reads CASIRTGTNYGYTF. As DNA, the CDR3 is TGTGCCAGCATTAGGACAGGGACCAACTATGGCTACACCTTC.

This rearrangement joins TRBV19 to TRBJ2-2, with D uncertain. V shed 1 base and J shed 6 bases, with 6 bases lying between them. The CDR3 consists of 13 residues. Germline V gives CDR1 LNHDA, CDR2 SQIVND (reference sequence). CDR3 nucleotide sequence: TGTGCCAGTAGTATAGTGGACCCCGGGGAGCTGTTTTTT. Protein product: CASSIVDPGELFF.

This chain uses TRBV27 with TRBJ1-1; 10 nucleotides agree with TRBD1. CDR3 length equals 13 residues. J lost 7 bases, V lost 5 bases, and 4 bases had no gene match. Germline lookup yields CDR1 MNHEY and CDR2 SMNVEV (reference sequence). CDR3 residues: CASSRQGAREAFF. CDR3 bases: TGTGCCAGCAGTCGACAGGGGGCCCGTGAAGCTTTCTTT.

V is TRBV2 and J is TRBJ2-6; 7 bases map to TRBD2. J gave up 0 bases and V 6 bases, and 5 bases lay outside the gene matches. Per the germline V gene, CDR1 is SNHLY and CDR2 is FYNNEI. CDR3 size: 16 residues. CDR3 region: CASSATGGSGANVLTF. CDR3 coding DNA: TGTGCCAGCAGCGCCACGGGGGGCTCTGGGGCCAACGTCCTGACTTTC.

This clone has just a few counts. The chain combines TRBV5-1 with TRBJ2-2; D is perhaps TRBD1 (6 bases). V was cut by 4 bases and J by 1 base, with 8 bases left in between. There are 14 residues in the CDR3. Germline values: CDR1 SGHRS, CDR2 YFSETQ. Written as DNA, the CDR3 is TGCGCCAGCAGCCTGACAGGGAACACCGGGGAGCTGTTTTTT. Its protein product is CASSLTGNTGELFF.

V and J are TRBV6-4 and TRBJ1-2; no clear D. V was shortened by 2 bases and J by 4 bases, with 11 bases between the two germline ends. There are 14 residues in the CDR3. Germline loops: CDR1 MRHNA, CDR2 SNTAGT. In DNA, the CDR3 is TGTGCCAGCAGTGACAGTCCTACCTCCTATGGCTACACCTTC. Its translation is CASSDSPTSYGYTF.

The chain's CDR3 is CASSVRQGEETQYF. The CDR3 DNA reads TGTGCCAGCAGCGTACGACAGGGTGAGGAGACCCAGTACTTC. This chain connects TRBV9 to TRBJ2-5; 7 positions match TRBD1. The V gene's germline CDR1 is SGDLS and CDR2 YYNGEE. The CDR3 covers 14 residues. V dropped 1 base and J dropped 5; count of bases not matched to a gene: 5.

This chain uses TRBV28 with TRBJ1-2, with D tentatively TRBD1 (6 bases). Trimming left V 3 bases short and J 8 bases short, with 13 bases between. The CDR3 has 13 residues. CDR1 is MDHEN, CDR2 SYDVKM, per germline. The CDR3 region is CASSLGTGPGYTF. CDR3 coding DNA: TGTGCCAGCAGTTTGGGAACAGGGCCCGGCTACACCTTC.

The chain couples TRBV19 to TRBJ1-1; D might be TRBD1 (5 bases). The V and J ends lost 4 bases and 4 bases respectively, with 13 bases between them. The CDR3 consists of 14 residues. Looked up from germline, CDR1 is LNHDA and CDR2 is SQIVND (reference sequence). The CDR3 region has the DNA TGTGCCAGTAGTACGGGACCGTCGGGCACTGAAGCTTTCTTT. Its protein is CASSTGPSGTEAFF.

The chain uses TRBV28 and TRBJ2-7; D unresolved. Deletions cut 3 bases from V and 0 bases from J, with 9 bases between. The CDR3 extends over 14 amino acids. Germline loops: CDR1 MDHEN, CDR2 SYDVKM. The CDR3 loop is CASSFQAYSYEQYF. CDR3 DNA sequence: TGTGCCAGCAGTTTCCAAGCTTACTCCTACGAGCAGTACTTC.

This rearrangement joins TRBV5-1 to TRBJ2-3; D is unclear. This CDR3 has 16 amino acids. Trimming left V 2 bases short and J 3 bases short, with 16 bases between. CDR1 and CDR2 from the germline V gene are SGHRS and YFSETQ. CDR3 coding DNA: TGCGCCAGCAGCTTTTGGGTAAACAGTTTAACAGATACGCAGTATTTT. This sequence encodes CASSFWVNSLTDTQYF. Full variable domain (rest looked up from reference TRBV5-1 and TRBJ2-3): KAGVTQTPRYLIKTRGQQVTLSCSPISGHRSVSWYQQTPGQGLQFLFEYFSETQRNKGNFPGRFSGRQFSNSRSEMNVSTLELGDSALYLCASSFWVNSLTDTQYFGPGTRLTVL.

The sample holds one count of this clone. The chain has TRBV27 and TRBJ1-5; weak D call: TRBD1 (5 bases). CDR1 and CDR2 (germline): MNHEY, SMNVEV (reference sequence). Trimming pared 7 bases from V and 1 base from J, leaving 11 bases between. The CDR3 runs 14 residues. The CDR3 region is CASTGQGSNQPQHF. The CDR3 DNA follows: TGTGCCAGCACCGGGCAGGGCAGCAATCAGCCCCAGCATTTT.

V gene TRBV28 combines with J gene TRBJ2-3, with TRBD1 identical over 9 bases. Per the germline V gene, CDR1 is MDHEN and CDR2 is SYDVKM. This CDR3 comprises 14 residues. Trimming took 6 bases from V and 4 from J; bases not matched to a gene: 5. Here the CDR3 DNA reads TGTGCCAGCAGAGCCACAGGGGGCGCAGATACGCAGTATTTT. It translates to CASRATGGADTQYF.

In this sample, this clone turned up once. The chain combines TRBV7-7 with TRBJ1-5; TRBD1 matches 10 bases. V dropped 5 bases and J dropped 3; count of bases not matched to a gene: 7. CDR1 SSHAT and CDR2 FNYEAQ come from the germline V gene (reference sequence). The CDR3 contains 16 residues. The CDR3 nucleotides read TGTGCCAGCAGCACACGACAGGGGGCAAACAATCAGCCCCAGCATTTT. Translated: CASSTRQGANNQPQHF.

The CDR3 coding sequence is TGTGCCACCAGCAGAGACAACCAGAGAGCTAACTATGGCTACACCTTC. The encoded protein is CATSRDNQRANYGYTF. The chain links TRBV15 to TRBJ1-2; D not resolved. The V end lost 0 bases, the J end lost 0 bases, and 11 bases lay between the germline ends. Germline-derived CDR1 and CDR2 are LNHNV and YYDKDF (reference sequence). There are 16 residues in the CDR3.

The chain combines TRBV6-5 with TRBJ2-3; 7 bases match TRBD1. The germline CDR1 and CDR2 sequences are MNHEY and SVGAGI. The ends lost 5 bases at V and 0 bases at J; junction bases unmatched: 5. This CDR3 region has 15 residues. The CDR3 DNA is TGTGCCAGCAGTCGGACAGGATCTAGCACAGATACGCAGTATTTT. Its protein is CASSRTGSSTDTQYF.

This rearrangement joins TRBV7-9 to TRBJ1-3; no clear D. The V end was cut by 5 bases, the J end by 0 bases, with 8 bases between. Germline V gene data show CDR1 as SEHNR and CDR2 as FQNEAQ (reference sequence). The CDR3 totals 14 residues. The CDR3 reads CASSHYSSGNTIYF. DNA of the CDR3: TGTGCCAGCAGCCACTACAGCTCTGGAAACACCATATATTTT.

V and J are TRBV19 and TRBJ2-5; D remains unclear. V dropped 5 bases and J dropped 5 bases, with 12 bases sitting between them. The germline gives CDR1 LNHDA, CDR2 SQIVND (reference sequence). The CDR3 is made up of 13 amino acids. CDR3 loop: CASSFRFGETQYF. As DNA, the CDR3 is TGTGCCAGTAGTTTCCGGTTCGGGGAGACCCAGTACTTC.

This sequence joins TRBV9 and TRBJ1-5, with 9 bases identical to TRBD1. Germline V gene lookup returns CDR1 SGDLS and CDR2 YYNGEE. The CDR3 extends over 15 amino acids. The V gene end was trimmed by 3 bases and the J gene end by 8 bases; junction bases not matched to a gene: 9. CDR3 region: CASSAQGQGGKPQHF. CDR3 coding DNA: TGTGCCAGCAGCGCCCAGGGACAGGGCGGAAAGCCCCAGCATTTT.

The chain links TRBV7-7 to TRBJ2-2; D perhaps matches TRBD1 (6 bases). CDR3 size: 16 residues. V lost 4 bases to trimming and J lost 4 bases, with 16 bases between them. CDR1 and CDR2 from the germline V gene are SSHAT and FNYEAQ (reference sequence). Written as DNA, the CDR3 is TGTGCCAGCAGCTCCAAAACAGGGACGGGCACCGGGGAGCTGTTTTTT. This translates into CASSSKTGTGTGELFF. Filled out from reference TRBV7-7 and TRBJ2-2, the complete variable domain reads GAGVSQSPRYKVTKRGQDVTLRCDPISSHATLYWYQQALGQGPEFLTYFNYEAQPDKSGLPSDRFSAERPEGSISTLTIQRTEQRDSAMYRCASSSKTGTGTGELFFGEGSRLTVL.

V usage is TRBV10-1 and J usage is TRBJ2-7, with 9 bases identical to TRBD1. CDR1 WNHNN and CDR2 SYGVQD come from the germline V gene (reference sequence). Trimming at V came to 7 bases and at J to 2 bases, leaving 12 bases not matched to a gene. There are 16 residues in the CDR3. The CDR3 is CASIQFYRDRAYEQYF. The DNA of the CDR3 is TGCGCCAGCATCCAGTTCTACCGGGACAGGGCCTACGAGCAGTACTTC.

The chain employs TRBV19 and TRBJ1-4; D might be TRBD1 (5 bases). Germline CDR1 LNHDA, CDR2 SQIVND (reference sequence). The CDR3 runs to 16 residues. V lost 3 bases and J lost 0, with 11 bases in between. In nucleotides, the CDR3 is TGTGCCAGTAGTATCCTGGGGGACGCAACTAATGAAAAACTGTTTTTT. This sequence encodes CASSILGDATNEKLFF.